The TCR beta chain under discussion was sequenced for a study of blood T cells in healthy people across ages. Study-level points and caveats: It was not known whether donors were CMV positive (a possible confounder of expanded clonotype changes).

This CDR3 spans 12 amino acids. CDR1 and CDR2 (germline): SGHRS, YFSETQ. PCR was performed a second time for roughly 7 to 11 cycles using a sample-barcoded 5' primer and a J-beta primer mix. Each cDNA molecule was tagged by a template-switch adaptor with 12 random nucleotides. TCRdb recomputed calls from the 5' RACE reads with MiXCR, one row per CDR3 protein. This table holds 550,000 to 600,000 distinct CDR3 sequences, 47% found once. At least 5 micrograms of total RNA were extracted per sample. As concerns this clonotype: Its antigen is unknown.

The V call is TRBV5-1, the J call TRBJ2-1; D gene uncertain. The DNA end is a closer match to TRBJ2-7, so the J assignment may be wrong. This TCR derives from a man aged 80 or over in good health. The sample was blood. CDR3 coding DNA: TGCGCCAGCAGCTTGTTGAAGGGCGAGCAGTACTTC. Translated: CASSLLKGEQYF.